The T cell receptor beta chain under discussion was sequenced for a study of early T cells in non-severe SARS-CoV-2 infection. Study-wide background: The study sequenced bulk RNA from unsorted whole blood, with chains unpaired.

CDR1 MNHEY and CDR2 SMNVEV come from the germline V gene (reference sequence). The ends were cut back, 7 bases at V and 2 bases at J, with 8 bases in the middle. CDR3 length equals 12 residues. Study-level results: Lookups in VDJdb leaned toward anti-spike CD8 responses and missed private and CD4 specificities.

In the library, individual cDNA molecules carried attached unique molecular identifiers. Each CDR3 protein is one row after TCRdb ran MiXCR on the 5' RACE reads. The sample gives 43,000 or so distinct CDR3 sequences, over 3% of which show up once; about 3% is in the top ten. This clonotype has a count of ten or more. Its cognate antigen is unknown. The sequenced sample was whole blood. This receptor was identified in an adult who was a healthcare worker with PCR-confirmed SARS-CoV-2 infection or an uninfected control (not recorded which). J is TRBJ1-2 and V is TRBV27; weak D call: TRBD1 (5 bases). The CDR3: CASKGLNYGYTF. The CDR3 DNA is TGTGCCAGCAAGGGGCTGAACTATGGCTACACCTTC.